The rows below give T cell receptor beta chains drawn from one sample of a study of blood T cell repertoires in COVID-19. The method was immunoSEQ multiplex PCR; TCRdb's version includes in-frame clones alone and lacks a portion of them. This table has 150,000 or so clones, 86% appearing once. Sample: peripheral blood. The receptors here all came from a woman aged 70-85 years with acute or convalescent COVID-19. Each CDR3 is given with its conserved first and last residue. Fields, in order: V gene, CDR3 length, D gene, J gene, CDR3 protein. A D gene is named only where the DNA matches it firmly.

TRBV9	15	TRBD2	TRBJ2-4	CASSESPGGIDIQYF
TRBV3-1/TRBV3-2	14	NA	TRBJ2-7	CASSQVALASEQYF
TRBV3-1/TRBV3-2	15	NA	TRBJ1-5	CASSQDTGSNQPQHF
TRBV4-1	16	NA	TRBJ2-1	CASSQVDILSYNEQFF
TRBV27	14	TRBD1	TRBJ1-2	CASSTNRGNYGYTF
TRBV3-1/TRBV3-2	16	TRBD2	TRBJ2-1	CASSPRTSGRGNEQFF
TRBV7-9	18	NA	TRBJ1-2	CASSLAGPPGVSNYGYTF
TRBV28	15	NA	TRBJ1-3	CASSPRRSLGNTIYF
TRBV4-3	16	NA	TRBJ1-2	CASSQEFFAGRYGYTF
TRBV27	13	NA	TRBJ2-1	CASLTSSGNEQFF
TRBV6-4	13	NA	TRBJ1-2	CASSDSRGGGYTF
TRBV4-2	16	TRBD1	TRBJ1-4	CASSQADRGANEKLFF
TRBV5-4	16	TRBD1	TRBJ2-7	CASSRPSGTGGGEQYF
TRBV18	16	NA	TRBJ1-1	CASSREIGHEIAEAFF
TRBV28	12	TRBD1	TRBJ1-2	CASRTGGGGYTF
TRBV25-1	16	NA	TRBJ1-2	CASSGYAHRDGYGYTF
TRBV4-3	14	NA	TRBJ1-5	CASSQDTSNQPQHF
TRBV6-2/TRBV6-3	16	NA	TRBJ1-1	CASSYPPGGVNTEAFF
TRBV4-2	16	NA	TRBJ2-7	CASSQGAPGLSYEQYF
TRBV29-1	14	TRBD1	TRBJ1-5	CSKYTGDDHQPQHF
TRBV7-2	14	NA	TRBJ1-2	CASSLVGGAYGYTF
TRBV11-1	15	TRBD1	TRBJ2-3	CASSSRTGSIDTQYF
TRBV7-2	13	TRBD1	TRBJ1-1	CASSSQGARGAFF
TRBV4-1	15	NA	TRBJ1-1	CASSTRVGVNTEAFF
TRBV5-1	16	TRBD1	TRBJ2-1	CASRTGGNFDYNEQFF
TRBV7-9	12	NA	TRBJ1-6	CASSLLASPLHF
TRBV18	14	NA	TRBJ1-1	CASSQAGKNTEAFF
TRBV4-1	15	NA	TRBJ1-2	CASSQELTATYGYTF
TRBV9	17	NA	TRBJ1-2	CASSGPRPGGNGYGYTF
TRBV5-1	13	NA	TRBJ2-3	CASSLAQGDTQYF
TRBV15	16	TRBD1	TRBJ1-4	CATSTSGGTGKEKLFF
TRBV6-1	15	NA	TRBJ1-2	CASSEGTPAAYGYTF
TRBV5-6	17	TRBD1	TRBJ1-1	CASSRMTDRRLSTEAFF
TRBV28	15	NA	TRBJ1-1	CASSFGGAPSTEAFF
TRBV5-4	14	NA	TRBJ1-1	CASSAGRMNTEAFF
TRBV11-2	18	TRBD1	TRBJ1-3	CASSRQGGQQFSGNTIYF
TRBV6-2/TRBV6-3	16	NA	TRBJ2-3	CASSYSRDSSTDTQYF
TRBV6-1	14	TRBD1	TRBJ1-4	CASSESGGREKLFF
TRBV7-2	19	TRBD2	TRBJ2-7	CASSISRLAGGMSSYEQYF
TRBV4-2	15	NA	TRBJ1-4	CASSQAGRFDEKLFF
TRBV4-1	15	TRBD1	TRBJ1-2	CASSHQLTGGYGYTF
TRBV6-2/TRBV6-3	15	NA	TRBJ1-5	CASSYSVENNQPQHF
TRBV6-5	13	NA	TRBJ2-7	CASSYEGFYEQYF
TRBV6-6	15	TRBD1	TRBJ2-7	CASSPPGTGLYEQYF
TRBV11-2	15	NA	TRBJ2-3	CASRTSRGRTDTQYF
TRBV2	13	TRBD1	TRBJ1-4	CASSPVRQGGLFF
TRBV5-5	18	TRBD2	TRBJ2-2	CASSLAPRTSGNTGELFF
TRBV7-9	16	NA	TRBJ2-5	CASSLVGGPYQETQYF
TRBV5-8	16	TRBD2	TRBJ2-1	CASSLGGLAGYNEQFF
TRBV7-3	14	TRBD1	TRBJ1-1	CASSTGTGSTEAFF
TRBV15	13	NA	TRBJ2-5	CATSTLVRETQYF
TRBV7-9	14	NA	TRBJ1-1	CASSYSRMNTEAFF